This T cell receptor (beta chain) derives from a study of beta chain features in type 1 diabetes. Notes on the study in general: When Type 1 diabetes patients were examined, their TCRB CDR3s proved moderately but significantly shorter in all four CD4+ subsets. For patients, the naive, central memory and Treg TCRB repertoires appeared more alike than for healthy donors.

Since all of the isolated RNA was reverse transcribed, expressed TCRB transcripts were what got sequenced. Repertoires were generated with immunoSEQ multiplex PCR, while TCRdb's copy carries only in-frame clones and drops some. In the table there are more than 95,000 clones, 28% of which are singletons. As concerns this clone: Its antigen is currently unknown.

Without exception, sorted populations had purity beyond 95%. The TCR was taken from a woman in her late teens or twenties with type 1 diabetes. Material: central memory CD4+ T cells from blood.

This CDR3 is CASSSTGQGSTEAFF. The CDR3 DNA reads TGCGCCAGCAGCTCCACTGGACAGGGGAGCACTGAAGCTTTCTTT. The chain couples TRBV5-1 to TRBJ1-1, with 9 bases aligning to TRBD1. The germline V gene has CDR1 SGHRS and CDR2 YFSETQ. The CDR3 loop spans 15 amino acids. V dropped 3 bases and J dropped 4; count of bases not matched to a gene: 7.